Each of the 27 T cell receptor beta chains below was sequenced from the same sample in a study of cytomegalovirus exposure and HLA in healthy donors. PCR involved 60 Vbeta and 13 Jbeta primers. Sequenced by immunoSEQ multiplex PCR; TCRdb stores in-frame clones only, minus some. Altogether some 98,000 clones are present, roughly 82% being singletons, with the ten largest covering roughly 8.4%. Sequencing input: PBMCs. The receptor set was obtained from a human donor in good health.

The table lists this clone with many counts. V gene TRBV6-6 combines with J gene TRBJ2-5; 13 nucleotides align to TRBD2. V lost 2 bases and J lost 5; bases outside the gene matches: 5. Germline values: CDR1 MNHNY, CDR2 SVGAGI (reference sequence). The CDR3 contains 16 residues. The chain's CDR3 is CASSYTSGRARETQYF. In nucleotides, the CDR3 is TGTGCCAGCAGTTACACTAGCGGGAGGGCCCGGGAGACCCAGTACTTC.

The J gene is TRBJ2-1, the V gene TRBV18, with 8 bases fitting TRBD2. Trimming removed 6 bases from V and 5 bases from J; junction bases left unmatched: 27. Germline CDR1 KGHSH, CDR2 LQKENI. The CDR3 runs to 21 residues. For the CDR3, the DNA is TGTGCCAGCTCGCGAAACACGGGGGGGGTGAATGGAAAACGTCGTGACAATGAGCAGTTCTTC. As protein: CASSRNTGGVNGKRRDNEQFF.

The chain is built from TRBV2 and TRBJ2-7; 10 bases line up with TRBD2. The CDR3 is made up of 15 amino acids. CDR1 is SNHLY and CDR2 is FYNNEI in the germline V gene. The trim removed 1 base at V and 4 bases at J, leaving 4 bases unmatched. CDR3 residues: CASSEGSGGGYEQYF. In DNA, the CDR3 is TGTGCCAGCAGTGAAGGAAGCGGGGGGGGGTACGAGCAGTACTTC.

The chain combines TRBV19 with TRBJ2-7; D unresolved. The V gene's germline CDR1 is LNHDA and CDR2 SQIVND (reference sequence). With 5 bases removed from V and 3 bases from J, the gap between germline ends came to 8 bases. The CDR3 loop spans 12 amino acids. CDR3 coding DNA: TGTGCCAGTAGTCCCCCGGGCTACGAGCAGTACTTC. This sequence encodes CASSPPGYEQYF. Variable domain in full (rest from reference TRBV19 and TRBJ2-7): DGGITQSPKYLFRKEGQNVTLSCEQNLNHDAMYWYRQDPGQGLRLIYYSQIVNDFQKGDIAEGYSVSREKKESFPLTVTSAQKNPTAFYLCASSPPGYEQYFGPGTRLTVT.

This clone was seen a single time. The chain carries TRBV29-1 and TRBJ2-1; D is perhaps TRBD2 (6 bases). Trimming stripped 5 bases from V and 3 bases from J, with 20 bases between. Germline CDR1 SQVTM, CDR2 ANQGSEA. The CDR3 is made up of 16 amino acids. The DNA of the CDR3 is TGCAGCGTTAGTTCGGTAGCGGTTGGAGACTACAATGAGCAGTTCTTC. Residues: CSVSSVAVGDYNEQFF.

V and J are TRBV11-3 and TRBJ1-3; D remains ambiguous. The V end lost 5 bases, the J end lost 8 bases, and 16 bases lay between the germline ends. Germline CDR1 reads SGHNT; CDR2 reads YENEEA. The CDR3 sequence is 14 residues long. Here the CDR3 reads CASSIRPLPDTIYF. The CDR3 bases are TGTGCCAGCAGCATACGCCCGTTACCGGACACCATATATTTT.

The CDR3 here is CASSPHGVLGTDTQYF. The CDR3 DNA sequence: TGTGCCAGCAGCCCGCACGGGGTCCTGGGCACAGATACGCAGTATTTT. The genes are TRBV14 and TRBJ2-3; the D gene is possibly TRBD2 (5 bases). This CDR3 contains 16 residues. Germline V gene lookup returns CDR1 SGHDN and CDR2 FVKESK. Trimming removed 4 bases at V and 1 base at J, with 15 bases between.

The chain carries TRBV6-1 and TRBJ1-2; 9 nucleotides agree with TRBD1. V lost 4 bases and J lost 4; bases outside the gene matches: 7. Germline loops: CDR1 MNHNS, CDR2 SASEGT. The CDR3 covers 15 residues. CDR3 amino acids: CASSARQGEIYGYTF. As DNA, the CDR3 is TGTGCCAGCAGTGCTCGACAGGGGGAGATCTATGGCTACACCTTC.

The genes are TRBV7-8 and TRBJ2-7; possible D gene TRBD1, 6 bases. Germline V gene lookup returns CDR1 SGHVS and CDR2 FQNEAQ. The CDR3 has 16 amino acids. Between the trimmed V and J ends, which lost 3 bases and 4 bases, there was a span of 19 bases. The chain's CDR3 is CASSFDRWTDTYEQYF. In DNA, the CDR3 is TGTGCCAGCAGCTTTGACCGATGGACAGATACTTACGAGCAGTACTTC.

The chain has TRBV5-1 and TRBJ2-4, with 9 bases fitting TRBD2. The germline gives CDR1 SGHRS, CDR2 YFSETQ. The CDR3 sequence is 17 residues long. With V trimmed by 3 bases and J by 0 bases, 7 bases remained unmatched. CDR3 bases: TGCGCCAGCAGCTCATACCCTAGCGGGGTAGCCAAAAACATTCAGTACTTC. Its translation: CASSSYPSGVAKNIQYF.

The rearrangement joins TRBV6-6 to TRBJ2-7; 9 positions match TRBD1. J gave up 2 bases and V 8 bases, and 7 bases lay outside the gene matches. The CDR3 totals 14 residues. Germline V gives CDR1 MNHNY, CDR2 SVGAGI (reference sequence). The CDR3 bases are TGTGCCAGCCGGGACAGGGTAACACCCTACGAGCAGTACTTC. The encoded protein is CASRDRVTPYEQYF.

The chain couples TRBV5-6 to TRBJ2-2; no reliable D call. The V end lost 2 bases, the J end lost 7 bases, and 9 bases lay between the germline ends. Germline lookup yields CDR1 SGHDT and CDR2 YYEEEE. This CDR3 contains 13 residues. CDR3 DNA sequence: TGTGCCAGCAGCTTTATCAGATACGGGGAGCTGTTTTTT. This gives the protein CASSFIRYGELFF.

The V gene is TRBV4-1, the J gene TRBJ2-4; 9 bases are a match to TRBD1. This CDR3 region has 15 residues. V lost 0 bases, J lost 6 bases, and 3 bases stayed unmatched. Germline lookup yields CDR1 MGHRA and CDR2 YSYEKL. For the CDR3, the DNA is TGCGCCAGCAGCCAAGAGGGACAGGGCGGAAACATTCAGTACTTC. This encodes CASSQEGQGGNIQYF.

V and J are TRBV9 and TRBJ2-5; possible D gene TRBD2, 6 bases. V was shortened by 4 bases and J by 5 bases, with 18 bases between the two germline ends. Germline values: CDR1 SGDLS, CDR2 YYNGEE. The CDR3 contains 15 residues. The CDR3 sequence is CASSNSPVRGETQYF. The CDR3 DNA reads TGTGCCAGCAGCAATAGCCCCGTCCGGGGGGAGACCCAGTACTTC.

The genes are TRBV6-5 and TRBJ2-1, with a weak D call TRBD2 (6 bases). The CDR3 length is 14 residues. Trimming took off 8 bases at V and 6 bases at J, with 17 bases between the two ends. Germline CDR1 is MNHEY and CDR2 is SVGAGI. CDR3 region: CASGEDGGGNEQFF. The CDR3 DNA sequence: TGTGCCAGCGGGGAGGACGGAGGTGGCAATGAGCAGTTCTTC.

The J gene is TRBJ1-1, the V gene TRBV2, with 9 nucleotides matching TRBD1. In germline, CDR1 is SNHLY, CDR2 FYNNEI. V shed 7 bases and J 12 bases; nucleotides not matched to a gene: 6. The CDR3 consists of 11 residues. CDR3 DNA sequence: TGTGCCAGCACCGGGGACAGGGCTACTTTCTTT. It is translated as CASTGDRATFF. Full variable domain (rest looked up from reference TRBV2 and TRBJ1-1): EPEVTQTPSHQVTQMGQEVILRCVPISNHLYFYWYRQILGQKVEFLVSFYNNEISEKSEIFDDQFSVERPDGSNFTLKIRSTKLEDSAMYFCASTGDRATFFGQGTRLTVV.

The CDR3 DNA sequence: TGTGCCAGCAGCGTGGACAGATATGGCTACACCTTC. Translated, it gives CASSVDRYGYTF. The gene calls are TRBV9 and TRBJ1-2; D is perhaps TRBD1 (6 bases). The germline V gene has CDR1 SGDLS and CDR2 YYNGEE. This CDR3 contains 12 residues. The V end was cut by 2 bases, the J end by 5 bases, with 7 bases between.

The J gene is TRBJ2-7, the V gene TRBV7-8, with 8 nucleotides matching TRBD2. The CDR3 loop spans 15 amino acids. CDR1 SGHVS and CDR2 FQNEAQ come from the germline V gene. V lost 0 bases to trimming and J lost 0 bases; unmatched junction nucleotides: 1. CDR3 residues: CASSLARGASYEQYF. The CDR3 nucleotides read TGTGCCAGCAGCTTAGCGCGGGGGGCCTCCTACGAGCAGTACTTC.

This chain uses TRBV29-1 with TRBJ2-7; 8 bases line up with TRBD2. The germline CDR1 and CDR2 sequences are SQVTM and ANQGSEA. The CDR3 sequence is 15 residues long. Trimming removed 5 bases from V and 2 bases from J; junction bases left unmatched: 11. CDR3 sequence reads: CSVFSLAETAYEQYF. The CDR3 DNA follows: TGCAGCGTTTTCTCACTAGCGGAAACCGCCTACGAGCAGTACTTC.

This clone was seen a few times. Here the CDR3 DNA reads TGTGCCTGGAGCGAGGACTACAATGAGCAGTTCTTC. Its protein product is CAWSEDYNEQFF. This chain connects TRBV30 to TRBJ2-1; D gene uncertain. The CDR3 is made up of 12 amino acids. V gave up 3 bases and J gave up 3 bases, with 6 bases separating them. Germline V lookup: CDR1 GTSNPN, CDR2 SVGIG (reference sequence).

A single count supports this clone. CDR3 residues: CASSHRTGGDSPLHF. The CDR3, as DNA: TGTGCCAGCTCACATCGGACAGGGGGGGATTCACCCCTCCACTTT. This chain connects TRBV18 to TRBJ1-6; 10 bases align to TRBD1. V was clipped by 4 bases and J by 8 bases; unmatched bases: 5. The CDR3 has 15 amino acids. CDR1 and CDR2 from the germline V gene are KGHSH and LQKENI.

This clone was recorded once. The chain employs TRBV10-2 and TRBJ2-2; TRBD1 might be the D (5 bases). CDR3 length equals 13 residues. Trimming removed 3 bases at V and 4 bases at J, with 6 bases between. Germline values: CDR1 WSHSY, CDR2 SAAADI. CDR3 nucleotides: TGCGCCAGCAGTGATCAGGGCACCGGGGAGCTGTTTTTT. It translates to CASSDQGTGELFF.

The chain has TRBV11-2 and TRBJ1-4; D uncertain. CDR1 is SGHAT and CDR2 is FQNNGV in the germline V gene. The CDR3 sequence is 13 residues long. V lost 3 bases, J lost 7 bases, and 9 bases lay in between. The CDR3 DNA is TGTGCCAGCAGCTTCGGGTCTGTTGAAAAACTGTTTTTT. Its translation: CASSFGSVEKLFF.

This clone was seen a few times. The V gene is TRBV4-3, the J gene TRBJ1-2, with a possible D match to TRBD1 (5 bases). Germline V gene data show CDR1 as LGHNA and CDR2 as YSLEER. V was trimmed by 4 bases and J by 4 bases, leaving 10 bases between them. The CDR3 has 13 residues. In DNA form, the CDR3 reads TGCGCCAGCAGCCCAGGGTTCCGCTATGGCTACACCTTC. Residues: CASSPGFRYGYTF.

This clone was detected once. J is TRBJ1-4 and V is TRBV6-6; D unclear. Trimming removed 5 bases at V and 3 bases at J, with 13 bases between. CDR3 length equals 15 residues. Per the germline V gene, CDR1 is MNHNY and CDR2 is SVGAGI (reference sequence). The CDR3 sequence is CASSDGGPANEKLFF. The CDR3 DNA reads TGTGCCAGCAGTGATGGAGGCCCAGCTAATGAAAAACTGTTTTTT.

The chain carries TRBV18 and TRBJ2-7; 7 bases fit TRBD1. Germline V CDR1 and CDR2: KGHSH, LQKENI. The junction had 4 bases not matched to a gene; V was cut back by 3 bases and J by 5 bases. The CDR3 runs 13 residues. In DNA, the CDR3 is TGTGCCAGCTCACCCGACAGGGTCCACGAGCAGTACTTC. Amino acids: CASSPDRVHEQYF.

The chain couples TRBV6-5 to TRBJ2-7; maybe TRBD1 (5 bases). The CDR3 sequence is 13 residues long. The germline V gene encodes CDR1 MNHEY and CDR2 SVGAGI. V gave up 4 bases and J gave up 7 bases, with 14 bases separating them. CDR3 amino acids: CASSSQGWGEQYF. CDR3 DNA sequence: TGTGCCAGCAGTTCCCAGGGTTGGGGAGAGCAGTACTTC.